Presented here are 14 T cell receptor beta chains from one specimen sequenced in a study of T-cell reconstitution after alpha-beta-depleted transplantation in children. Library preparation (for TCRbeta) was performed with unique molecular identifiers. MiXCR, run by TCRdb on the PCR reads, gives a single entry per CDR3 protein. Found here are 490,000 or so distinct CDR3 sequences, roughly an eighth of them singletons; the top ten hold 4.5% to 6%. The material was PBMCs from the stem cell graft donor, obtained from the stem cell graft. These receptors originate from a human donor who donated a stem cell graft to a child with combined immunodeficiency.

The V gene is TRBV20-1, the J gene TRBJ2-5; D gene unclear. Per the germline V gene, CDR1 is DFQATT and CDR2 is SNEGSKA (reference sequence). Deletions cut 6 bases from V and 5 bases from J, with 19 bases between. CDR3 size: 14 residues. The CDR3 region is CSAPFDWPQETQYF. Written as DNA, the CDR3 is TGCAGTGCCCCTTTTGACTGGCCCCAGGAGACCCAGTACTTC.

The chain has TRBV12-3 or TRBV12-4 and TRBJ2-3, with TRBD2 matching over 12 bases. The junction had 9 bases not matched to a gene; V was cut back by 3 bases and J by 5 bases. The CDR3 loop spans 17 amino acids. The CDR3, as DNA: TGTGCCAGCAGTTTGTCGGCTAGCGGGGGGGCCGGAGATACGCAGTATTTT. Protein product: CASSLSASGGAGDTQYF.

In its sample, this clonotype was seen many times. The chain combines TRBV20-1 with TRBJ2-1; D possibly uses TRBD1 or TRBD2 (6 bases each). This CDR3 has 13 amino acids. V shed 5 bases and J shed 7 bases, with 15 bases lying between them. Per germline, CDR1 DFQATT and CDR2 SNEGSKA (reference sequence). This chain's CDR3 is CSAWLGGRNEQFF. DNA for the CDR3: TGCAGTGCTTGGTTGGGGGGCAGGAATGAGCAGTTCTTC.

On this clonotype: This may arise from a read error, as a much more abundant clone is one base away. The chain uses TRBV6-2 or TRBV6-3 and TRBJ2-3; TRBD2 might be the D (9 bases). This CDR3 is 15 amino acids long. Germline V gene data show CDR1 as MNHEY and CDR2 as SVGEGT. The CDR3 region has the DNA TGTGCCGGCAGCTACGAAGGACAGGGACTAGCTGTGCAGTATTTT. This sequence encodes CAGSYEGQGLAVQYF.

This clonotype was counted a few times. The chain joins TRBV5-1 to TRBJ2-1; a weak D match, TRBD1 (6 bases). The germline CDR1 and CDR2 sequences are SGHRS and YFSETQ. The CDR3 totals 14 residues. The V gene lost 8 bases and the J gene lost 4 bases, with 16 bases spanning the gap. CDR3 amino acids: CASFPDSLYNEQFF. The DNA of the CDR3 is TGCGCCAGTTTTCCGGACAGTCTGTACAATGAGCAGTTCTTC.

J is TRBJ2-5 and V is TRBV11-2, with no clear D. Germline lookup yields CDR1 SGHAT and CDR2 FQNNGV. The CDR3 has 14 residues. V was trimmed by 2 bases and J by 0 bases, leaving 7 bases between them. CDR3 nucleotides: TGTGCCAGCAGCTTATTGGTATACCAAGAGACCCAGTACTTC. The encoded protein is CASSLLVYQETQYF.

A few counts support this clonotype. CDR3: CASSLNPEGANVLTF. CDR3 sequence (DNA): TGTGCCAGCAGCCTTAACCCAGAGGGGGCCAACGTCCTGACTTTC. This chain joins TRBV7-9 and TRBJ2-6, with D hard to call. Germline CDR1 and CDR2: SEHNR and FQNEAQ (reference sequence). The ends were cut back, 5 bases at V and 4 bases at J, with 12 bases in the middle. The CDR3 totals 15 residues.

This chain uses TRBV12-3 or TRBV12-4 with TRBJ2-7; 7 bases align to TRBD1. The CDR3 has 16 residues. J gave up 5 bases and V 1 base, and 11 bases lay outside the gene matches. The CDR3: CASSLVTGVTPNEQYF. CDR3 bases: TGTGCCAGCAGTTTAGTTACAGGGGTGACACCCAACGAGCAGTACTTC.

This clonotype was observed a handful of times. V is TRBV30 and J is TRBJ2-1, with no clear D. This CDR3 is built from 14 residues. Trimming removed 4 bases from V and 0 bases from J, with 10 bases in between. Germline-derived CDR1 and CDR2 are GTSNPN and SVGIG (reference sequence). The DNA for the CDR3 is TGTGCCTGGATCCAGGCGAGCTCCTACAATGAGCAGTTCTTC. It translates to CAWIQASSYNEQFF.

CDR3 loop: CASSQDMRGPHSEQYF. In nucleotides, the CDR3 is TGCGCCAGCAGCCAAGATATGAGGGGACCGCATAGCGAGCAGTACTTC. The genes are TRBV4-3 and TRBJ2-7; D may be TRBD1 or TRBD2 (5 bases each). V was pared by 0 bases and J by 6 bases, with 18 bases between. CDR1 and CDR2 from the germline V gene are LGHNA and YSLEER. The CDR3 runs 16 residues.

For the CDR3, the DNA is TGTGCCAGCAGTTCCCCCCATTGGGGGGAAAGAAATGAGCAGTTCTTC. It specifies CASSSPHWGERNEQFF. The chain employs TRBV12-3 or TRBV12-4 and TRBJ2-1; TRBD2 might be the D (6 bases). Between the trimmed V and J ends, which lost 4 bases and 7 bases, there was a span of 20 bases. This CDR3 has 16 residues.

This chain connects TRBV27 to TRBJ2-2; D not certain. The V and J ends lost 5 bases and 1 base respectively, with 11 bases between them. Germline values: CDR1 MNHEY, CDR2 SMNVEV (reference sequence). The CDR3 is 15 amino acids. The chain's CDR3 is CASSTWAENTGELFF. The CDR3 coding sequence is TGTGCCAGCAGTACCTGGGCAGAGAACACCGGGGAGCTGTTTTTT.

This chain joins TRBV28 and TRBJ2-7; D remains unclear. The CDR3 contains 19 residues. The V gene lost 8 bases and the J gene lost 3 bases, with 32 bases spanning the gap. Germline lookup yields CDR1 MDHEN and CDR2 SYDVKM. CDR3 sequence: CASAKQPSLVRTPIYEQYF. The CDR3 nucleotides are TGTGCCAGCGCCAAACAGCCGTCTCTCGTCCGAACCCCCATCTACGAGCAGTACTTC.

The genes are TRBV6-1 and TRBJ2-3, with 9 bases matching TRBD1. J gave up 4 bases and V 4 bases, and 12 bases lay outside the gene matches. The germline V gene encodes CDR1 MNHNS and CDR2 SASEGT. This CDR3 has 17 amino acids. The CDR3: CASSAQGANPVADTQYF. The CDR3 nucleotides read TGTGCCAGCAGTGCACAGGGGGCCAACCCAGTCGCAGATACGCAGTATTTT.